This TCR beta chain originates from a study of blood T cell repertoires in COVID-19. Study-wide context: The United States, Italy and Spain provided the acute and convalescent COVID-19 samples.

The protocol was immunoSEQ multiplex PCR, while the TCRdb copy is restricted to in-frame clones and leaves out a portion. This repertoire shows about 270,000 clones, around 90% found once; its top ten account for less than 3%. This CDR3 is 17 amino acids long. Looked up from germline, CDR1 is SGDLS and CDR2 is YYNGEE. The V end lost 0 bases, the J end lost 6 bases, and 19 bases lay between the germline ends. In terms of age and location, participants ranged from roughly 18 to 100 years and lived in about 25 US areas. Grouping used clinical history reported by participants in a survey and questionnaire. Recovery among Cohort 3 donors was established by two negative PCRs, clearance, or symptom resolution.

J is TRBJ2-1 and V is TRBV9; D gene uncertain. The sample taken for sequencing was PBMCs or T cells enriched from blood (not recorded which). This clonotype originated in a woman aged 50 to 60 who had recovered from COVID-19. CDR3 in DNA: TGTGCCAGCAGCGTAGGTTTTCCCCCTAGGTCGGTCAATGAGCAGTTCTTC. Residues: CASSVGFPPRSVNEQFF.